These 26 T cell receptor beta chains came from one sample sequenced in a study of CD8+ T cells in alopecia areata. Extracted from the samples, RNA was reverse transcribed into cDNA to serve as the sequencing template. Profiled with immunoSEQ multiplex PCR; TCRdb holds only in-frame clones, not every one. The table lists around 200,000 clones, around 58% of them singletons, with 10% to 15% in the top ten. Treatment reported: oral pan-JAK inhibitor, 5-10 mg twice daily. The sample was CD8+ T cells sorted from blood, taken at week 24, from a patient treated with tofacitinib. The receptors come from a human donor with alopecia areata.

The chain is built from TRBV7-9 and TRBJ1-4, with D possibly matching TRBD1 (6 bases). With 8 bases removed from V and 6 bases from J, the gap between germline ends came to 10 bases. The germline V gene encodes CDR1 SEHNR and CDR2 FQNEAQ (reference sequence). The CDR3 is 12 residues long. CDR3 DNA: TGTGCCAGCGGGACACTTGATGAAAAACTGTTTTTT. Its protein product is CASGTLDEKLFF.

The genes are TRBV7-9 and TRBJ1-1; D unresolved. The V gene's germline CDR1 is SEHNR and CDR2 FQNEAQ (reference sequence). The V and J ends lost 4 bases and 6 bases respectively, with 12 bases between them. The CDR3 is 13 residues long. The CDR3 sequence: CASSSNYFPEAFF. In nucleotides, the CDR3 is TGTGCCAGCAGCTCCAATTATTTCCCTGAAGCTTTCTTT. The full variable domain, completed using reference TRBV7-9 and TRBJ1-1, is DTGVSQNPRHKITKRGQNVTFRCDPISEHNRLYWYRQTLGQGPEFLTYFQNEAQLEKSRLLSDRFSAERPKGSFSTLEIQRTEQGDSAMYLCASSSNYFPEAFFGQGTRLTVV.

The V gene is TRBV4-1, the J gene TRBJ2-3; a possible D gene is TRBD2 (6 bases). CDR1 and CDR2 (germline): MGHRA, YSYEKL. Trimming cost V 6 bases and J 8 bases, with 12 bases left between them. This CDR3 contains 12 residues. The CDR3: CASRGGDGTQYF. The CDR3 region has the DNA TGCGCCAGCAGGGGCGGGGACGGTACGCAGTATTTT.

The chain carries TRBV9 and TRBJ1-1; D remains ambiguous. Germline V gene data show CDR1 as SGDLS and CDR2 as YYNGEE. V lost 0 bases, J lost 7 bases, and 16 bases lay in between. The CDR3 runs to 15 residues. This chain's CDR3 is CASSVAAGVGNEAFF. The CDR3 DNA sequence: TGTGCCAGCAGCGTAGCTGCGGGTGTGGGGAATGAAGCTTTCTTT.

The chain is built from TRBV12-5 and TRBJ2-1; TRBD2 might be the D (5 bases). The CDR3 runs 16 residues. Germline lookup yields CDR1 LGHNT and CDR2 FRNRAP. Trimming removed 0 bases from V and 6 bases from J, with 15 bases in between. The CDR3 DNA follows: TGTGCTAGTGGTTTGGTACGGGATAGCTTTGGCAATGAGCAGTTCTTC. Its protein product is CASGLVRDSFGNEQFF.

V is TRBV9 and J is TRBJ2-3; D gene unclear. Germline V gives CDR1 SGDLS, CDR2 YYNGEE. CDR3 length equals 12 residues. V was trimmed by 3 bases and J by 2 bases, leaving 4 bases between them. The CDR3 coding sequence is TGTGCCAGCAGCGAGCCCACAGATACGCAGTATTTT. Protein product: CASSEPTDTQYF.

This clone has only a few counts. V usage is TRBV4-1 and J usage is TRBJ1-4; 7 bases fit TRBD1. V shed 0 bases, J shed 7 bases, and the junction held 8 bases outside the gene matches. The CDR3 runs to 16 residues. Germline-derived CDR1 and CDR2 are MGHRA and YSYEKL. The DNA of the CDR3 is TGCGCCAGCAGCCAAGAGGCGACAGGGATAAGTGAAAAACTGTTTTTT. Translation gives CASSQEATGISEKLFF.

The J gene is TRBJ1-2, the V gene TRBV5-1; 10 nucleotides align to TRBD1. Trimming cost V 4 bases and J 10 bases; bases outside gene matches: 13. This CDR3 has 15 residues. Per the germline V gene, CDR1 is SGHRS and CDR2 is YFSETQ. The CDR3 region has the DNA TGCGCCAGCAGCCCCGGACCGGGACAGGGGTTTGCCTACACCTTC. Protein sequence: CASSPGPGQGFAYTF.

The V and J genes are TRBV9 and TRBJ1-2; D gene unclear. CDR1 SGDLS and CDR2 YYNGEE come from the germline V gene. The CDR3 covers 12 residues. The CDR3 bases are TGTGCGACGCGACGATGGAATTCTGGCTACACCTTC. Translation gives CATRRWNSGYTF.

V usage is TRBV5-1 and J usage is TRBJ1-1; no clear D gene. The V gene's germline CDR1 is SGHRS and CDR2 YFSETQ. The CDR3 spans 13 residues. V lost 4 bases, J lost 1 base, and 8 bases lay in between. The CDR3 coding sequence is TGCGCCAGCAGCATCAGACAGAACACTGAAGCTTTCTTT. It yields the protein CASSIRQNTEAFF.

The chain links TRBV13 to TRBJ2-5; a weak D match, TRBD2 (5 bases). Germline assignment: CDR1 PRHDT and CDR2 FYEKMQ (reference sequence). The V end was cut by 0 bases, the J end by 3 bases, with 11 bases between. This CDR3 has 15 residues. The CDR3 is CASSLGRTEKETQYF. The CDR3 bases are TGTGCCAGCAGCTTAGGCCGGACTGAAAAAGAGACCCAGTACTTC.

This clone was detected a few times. The chain employs TRBV29-1 and TRBJ2-7; D may match TRBD1 or TRBD2 (6 bases each). The CDR3 is made up of 14 amino acids. The ends were cut back, 6 bases at V and 5 bases at J, with 20 bases in the middle. Germline V gene sequence: CDR1 SQVTM, CDR2 ANQGSEA. As DNA, the CDR3 is TGCAGCGTATCGTTGGGGGGACATGTCGACGAGCAGTACTTC. It encodes CSVSLGGHVDEQYF.

This clone was recorded once. This chain links TRBV7-3 with TRBJ2-1; D is uncertain. Trimming stripped 4 bases from V and 5 bases from J, with 6 bases between. The CDR3 has 12 residues. Looked up from germline, CDR1 is SGHTA and CDR2 is FQGTGA. CDR3 amino acids: CASSSVHNEQFF. The CDR3 DNA is TGTGCCAGCAGCTCTGTCCACAATGAGCAGTTCTTC.

The chain couples TRBV20-1 to TRBJ2-2, with D unresolved. Trimming cost V 6 bases and J 4 bases, with 6 bases left between them. Germline loops: CDR1 DFQATT, CDR2 SNEGSKA (reference sequence). The length of the CDR3 is 11 residues. DNA for the CDR3: TGCAGTGCCCCTTTCACCGGGGAGCTGTTTTTT. It specifies CSAPFTGELFF.

This chain links TRBV29-1 with TRBJ2-5, with D tentatively TRBD1 (6 bases). Germline V gene sequence: CDR1 SQVTM, CDR2 ANQGSEA. This CDR3 is 18 amino acids long. V was trimmed by 0 bases and J by 3 bases, leaving 23 bases between them. CDR3 in amino acids: CSVEDVGARGRREETQYF. The CDR3 bases are TGCAGCGTTGAAGATGTAGGGGCCAGGGGCAGGAGAGAAGAGACCCAGTACTTC.

This clone has just one count. The germline gene is not matched at one end of the junction; a read error may be the cause. V and J are TRBV5-1 and TRBJ2-1; weak D call: TRBD2 (6 bases). CDR3 length equals 16 residues. Germline V gene data show CDR1 as SGHRS and CDR2 as YFSETQ. CDR3 loop: CASSLAGPLAHNEQFF. The DNA for the CDR3 is TGCGCCAGCAGTTTGGCGGGACCTCTGGCTCACAATGAGCAGTTCTTC.

The DNA for the CDR3 is TGTGCCAGCAGCTTATCTGGTAACACTGAAGCTTTCTTT. Its translation is CASSLSGNTEAFF. V gene TRBV7-9 combines with J gene TRBJ1-1; no definite D call. With 2 bases removed from V and 2 bases from J, the gap between germline ends came to 6 bases. CDR3 size: 13 residues. The germline V gene encodes CDR1 SEHNR and CDR2 FQNEAQ (reference sequence).

V is TRBV15 and J is TRBJ2-7; D call uncertain. Trimming took off 6 bases at V and 6 bases at J, with 9 bases between the two ends. Germline CDR1 is LNHNV and CDR2 is YYDKDF (reference sequence). The CDR3 is 11 amino acids. CDR3 protein: CATREAAEQYF. In DNA, the CDR3 is TGTGCCACCAGAGAGGCGGCCGAGCAGTACTTC.

V is TRBV5-5 and J is TRBJ1-1; 9 positions agree with TRBD1. The germline CDR1 and CDR2 sequences are SGHKS and YYEKEE (reference sequence). The CDR3 length is 15 residues. V gave up 4 bases and J gave up 1 base; unmatched junction bases: 5. CDR3 DNA sequence: TGTGCCAGCAGCGAACGGGACAGGGCGAACACTGAAGCTTTCTTT. It encodes CASSERDRANTEAFF.

This clone was seen more than once but under ten times. The chain joins TRBV29-1 to TRBJ1-1, with D unresolved. The germline gives CDR1 SQVTM, CDR2 ANQGSEA. The ends were cut back, 6 bases at V and 0 bases at J, with 5 bases in the middle. The CDR3 runs 11 residues. In DNA form, the CDR3 reads TGCAGCGTCTTTATGAACACTGAAGCTTTCTTT. Protein: CSVFMNTEAFF.

The CDR3 DNA follows: TGTGCCAGCAGGGAGGACAGGGGACGAGAGACCCAGTACTTC. This translates into CASREDRGRETQYF. The rearrangement links TRBV27 to TRBJ2-5, with 9 bases identical to TRBD1. The CDR3 consists of 14 residues. J lost 4 bases, V lost 6 bases, and 6 bases had no gene match. Germline CDR1 is MNHEY and CDR2 is SMNVEV (reference sequence).

This clone was detected a few times. The genes are TRBV13 and TRBJ2-7; 9 bases match TRBD1. V shed 4 bases, J shed 5 bases, and the junction held 6 bases outside the gene matches. This CDR3 is built from 14 residues. Germline lookup yields CDR1 PRHDT and CDR2 FYEKMQ (reference sequence). The CDR3: CASSSGQGSHEQYF. The CDR3 region has the DNA TGTGCCAGCAGCTCAGGACAGGGGTCGCACGAGCAGTACTTC. Based on the CDR3 plus reference TRBV13 and TRBJ2-7, the full variable domain is AAGVIQSPRHLIKEKRETATLKCYPIPRHDTVYWYQQGPGQDPQFLISFYEKMQSDKGSIPDRFSAQQFSDYHSELNMSSLELGDSALYFCASSSGQGSHEQYFGPGTRLTVT.

V is TRBV10-3 and J is TRBJ1-2, with TRBD1 matching 10 bases. V gave up 11 bases and J gave up 4 bases; unmatched junction bases: 7. This CDR3 spans 13 amino acids. The germline CDR1 and CDR2 sequences are ENHRY and SYGVKD. CDR3 in DNA: TGTGCCGCCGTAGGGGACAGGGGCTATGGCTACACCTTC. Translated, it gives CAAVGDRGYGYTF.

This clone was picked up one time. This chain connects TRBV5-6 to TRBJ2-5; D is undetermined. This CDR3 is 14 amino acids long. CDR1 and CDR2 (germline): SGHDT, YYEEEE. Trimming pared 0 bases from V and 0 bases from J, leaving 6 bases between. The CDR3 DNA is TGTGCCAGCAGCTTGGGGGCAAACCAAGAGACCCAGTACTTC. This encodes CASSLGANQETQYF.

The chain links TRBV19 to TRBJ2-1; weak D call: TRBD2 (5 bases). Germline CDR1 is LNHDA and CDR2 is SQIVND (reference sequence). Trimming left V 7 bases short and J 3 bases short, with 16 bases between. The CDR3 is 15 residues long. This CDR3 is CASTISGNFYNEQFF. CDR3 DNA: TGTGCCAGTACGATCAGCGGAAATTTCTACAATGAGCAGTTCTTC. Drawing the rest from reference TRBV19 and TRBJ2-1, the complete variable domain is DGGITQSPKYLFRKEGQNVTLSCEQNLNHDAMYWYRQDPGQGLRLIYYSQIVNDFQKGDIAEGYSVSREKKESFPLTVTSAQKNPTAFYLCASTISGNFYNEQFFGPGTRLTVL.

The genes are TRBV11-2 and TRBJ2-5, with 13 bases matching TRBD2. The CDR3 extends over 17 amino acids. Germline trimming cut 7 bases from V and 5 bases from J; bases unmatched to any gene: 13. CDR1 is SGHAT, CDR2 FQNNGV, per germline. The CDR3 DNA follows: TGTGCCAGCACCCAAGCCCCACTAGCGGGGGGGCTGGAGACCCAGTACTTC. Translated, it gives CASTQAPLAGGLETQYF. Complete variable domain (other parts from reference TRBV11-2 and TRBJ2-5): EAGVAQSPRYKIIEKRQSVAFWCNPISGHATLYWYQQILGQGPKLLIQFQNNGVVDDSQLPKDRFSAERLKGVDSTLKIQPAKLEDSAVYLCASTQAPLAGGLETQYFGPGTRLLVL.